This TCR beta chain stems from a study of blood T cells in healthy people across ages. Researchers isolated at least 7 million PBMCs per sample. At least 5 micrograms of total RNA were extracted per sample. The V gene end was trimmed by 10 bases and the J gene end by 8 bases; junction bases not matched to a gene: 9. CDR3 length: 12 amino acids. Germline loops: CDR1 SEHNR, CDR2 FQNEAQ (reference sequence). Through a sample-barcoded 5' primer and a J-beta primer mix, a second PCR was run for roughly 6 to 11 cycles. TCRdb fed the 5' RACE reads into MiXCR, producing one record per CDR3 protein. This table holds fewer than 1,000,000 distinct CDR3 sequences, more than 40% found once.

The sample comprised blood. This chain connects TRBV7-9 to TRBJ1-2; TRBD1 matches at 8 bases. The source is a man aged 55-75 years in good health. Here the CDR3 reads CATPGRGLGYTF. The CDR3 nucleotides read TGTGCCACCCCCGGCAGGGGGCTCGGCTACACCTTC.